This paragraph reports one T cell receptor (beta chain). Its antigen remains unidentified. The sample belongs to a study of blood T cells in healthy people across ages. Study results and limitations: Across the age range, TCR beta diversity per million T cells fell in a roughly linear way. Greater diversity and more naive CD4+ cells were seen in long-lived donors than in aged donors.

With a J-beta primer mix and a sample-barcoded 5' primer, a second PCR ran roughly 7 to 11 cycles. The authors tagged each cDNA molecule using a template-switch adaptor with 12 random nucleotides. From the 5' RACE reads, TCRdb called clonotypes with MiXCR, one entry per CDR3 protein. The sample lists roughly 800,000 distinct CDR3 sequences; 58% were seen once. No fewer than 5 micrograms of total RNA were isolated from every sample. The source is a man aged 25 to 45 in good health. The sample was blood.

The DNA of the CDR3 is TGTGCCAGCAGCCCGGGACTAGTGCCGTACTTC. It codes for CASSPGLVPYF. The chain employs TRBV12-3 or TRBV12-4 and TRBJ2-5, with TRBD2 identical over 8 bases. The CDR3 runs 11 residues. The trim removed 6 bases at V and 13 bases at J, leaving 7 bases unmatched.